This TCR beta chain was recovered during a study of technical replicates of blood from several donors. Looked up from germline, CDR1 is MDHEN and CDR2 is SYDVKM. V dropped 2 bases and J dropped 3; count of bases not matched to a gene: 5. CDR3 length: 15 residues. Produced via immunoSEQ multiplex PCR; TCRdb's table is partial and in-frame only. The data contain nearly 80,000 clones, around nine tenths of them singletons. The sample was T cells isolated from PBMCs. This sequence originates from a human donor in good health. The chain combines TRBV28 with TRBJ2-7, with 9 bases lining up with TRBD1. The CDR3 is CASSLRGQGHYEQYF. The CDR3 DNA follows: TGTGCCAGCAGTTTACGGGGACAGGGCCACTACGAGCAGTACTTC.